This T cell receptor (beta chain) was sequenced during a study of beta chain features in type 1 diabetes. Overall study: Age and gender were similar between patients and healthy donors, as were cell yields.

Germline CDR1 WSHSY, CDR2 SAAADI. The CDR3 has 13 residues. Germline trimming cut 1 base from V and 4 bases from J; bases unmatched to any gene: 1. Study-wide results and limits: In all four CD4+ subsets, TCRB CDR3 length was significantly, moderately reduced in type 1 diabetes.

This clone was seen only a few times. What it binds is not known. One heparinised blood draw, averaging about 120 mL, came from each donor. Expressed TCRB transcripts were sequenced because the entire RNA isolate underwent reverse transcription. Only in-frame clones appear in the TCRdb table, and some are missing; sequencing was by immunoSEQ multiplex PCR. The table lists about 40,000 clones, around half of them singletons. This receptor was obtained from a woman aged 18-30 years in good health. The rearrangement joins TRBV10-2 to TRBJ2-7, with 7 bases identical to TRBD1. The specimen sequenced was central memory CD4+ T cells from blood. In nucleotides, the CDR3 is TGCGCCAGCAGTGAGTTACAGGGGTACGAGCAGTACTTC. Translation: CASSELQGYEQYF.